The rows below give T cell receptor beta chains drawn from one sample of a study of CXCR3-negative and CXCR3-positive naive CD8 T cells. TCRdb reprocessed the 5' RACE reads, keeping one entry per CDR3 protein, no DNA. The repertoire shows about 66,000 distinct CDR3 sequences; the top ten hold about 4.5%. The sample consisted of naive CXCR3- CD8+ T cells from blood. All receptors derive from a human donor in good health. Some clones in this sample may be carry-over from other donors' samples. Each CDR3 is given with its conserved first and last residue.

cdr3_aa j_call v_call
CASSLVLVDEQYF TRBJ2-7 TRBV7-8
CASSLAGRGLNPYNEQFF TRBJ2-1 TRBV7-2
CASTGTVYYEQYF TRBJ2-7 TRBV28
CSVEDPGADRANTDTQYF TRBJ2-3 TRBV29-1
CASSSWGQNYEQYF TRBJ2-7 TRBV12-3/TRBV12-4
CASSLIVFGDTDTQYF TRBJ2-3 TRBV5-1
CASSDGTAGPDTQYF TRBJ2-3 TRBV6-4
CSVLRDRGPNIQYF TRBJ2-4 TRBV29-1
CASSRSGTDTQYF TRBJ2-3 TRBV7-2
CSVEGFMQGAFLQETQYF TRBJ2-5 TRBV29-1
CASSKVRDREAFF TRBJ1-1 TRBV21-1
CASSLEVSAYNEQFF TRBJ2-1 TRBV7-9
CSVRGGQDSYEQYF TRBJ2-7 TRBV20-1
CSVWGLQETQYF TRBJ2-5 TRBV29-1
CASSLGVGGNTEAFF TRBJ1-1 TRBV7-3
CSVARGNSNQPQHF TRBJ1-5 TRBV29-1
CASSPLLSNTEAFF TRBJ1-1 TRBV12-3/TRBV12-4
CSVRDGVSSYEQYF TRBJ2-7 TRBV29-1
CSAVKGSADTEAFF TRBJ1-1 TRBV29-1
CASSNQGAYEQYF TRBJ2-7 TRBV28
CASSLRAGGKDEQFF TRBJ2-1 TRBV7-3
CASSPAGGYNEQFF TRBJ2-1 TRBV7-6
CASSERGLTGYSNQPQHF TRBJ1-5 TRBV2